Shown below are 10 T cell receptor beta chains from a single sample sequenced in a study of T cell responses to AZD1222 COVID-19 vaccine. Data came from immunoSEQ multiplex PCR; TCRdb stores just in-frame clones and leaves some out. Of some 67,000 clones in the sample, 83% were seen once. The sample here was peripheral blood, taken 28 days after the second AZD1222 dose. The receptors derive from an adult who received the AZD1222 COVID-19 vaccine.

This clone was detected only once. The chain links TRBV25-1 to TRBJ2-2; D is uncertain. The CDR3 is made up of 15 amino acids. CDR1 and CDR2 from the germline V gene are MGHDK and SYGVNS. V gave up 2 bases and J gave up 3 bases, with 10 bases separating them. The CDR3 bases are TGTGCCAGCAGTGAAGGTACGACGGACACCGGGGAGCTGTTTTTT. Translation gives CASSEGTTDTGELFF. Variable domain in full (rest from reference TRBV25-1 and TRBJ2-2): EADIYQTPRYLVIGTGKKITLECSQTMGHDKMYWYQQDPGMELHLIHYSYGVNSTEKGDLSSESTVSRIRTEHFPLTLESARPSHTSQYLCASSEGTTDTGELFFGEGSRLTVL.

The chain is built from TRBV11-1 and TRBJ2-7; a weak D match, TRBD2 (6 bases). Trimming took off 2 bases at V and 4 bases at J, with 12 bases between the two ends. CDR3 length: 14 residues. Germline-derived CDR1 and CDR2 are SGHAT and FQDESV (reference sequence). CDR3 sequence reads: CASSLFSGRYEQYF. CDR3 sequence (DNA): TGTGCCAGCAGCTTATTTTCGGGGAGGTACGAGCAGTACTTC.

The rearrangement joins TRBV14 to TRBJ1-5; D gene uncertain. CDR1 SGHDN and CDR2 FVKESK come from the germline V gene. The germline V and J ends were trimmed by 4 bases and 5 bases, with 6 bases remaining between them. The CDR3 runs to 12 residues. The CDR3 here is CASSLFDQPQHF. CDR3 nucleotide sequence: TGTGCCAGCAGCCTATTCGATCAGCCCCAGCATTTT.

This clone was observed a few times. V is TRBV2 and J is TRBJ1-4; tentative D call: TRBD1 (5 bases). V was shortened by 8 bases and J by 10 bases, with 14 bases between the two germline ends. This CDR3 contains 12 residues. Germline assignment: CDR1 SNHLY and CDR2 FYNNEI. The DNA of the CDR3 is TGTGCCAGCGGGGCGTACGGGGGAAAACTGTTTTTT. Protein product: CASGAYGGKLFF.

The J gene is TRBJ2-7, the V gene TRBV7-2; maybe TRBD1 (6 bases). V gave up 6 bases and J gave up 3 bases, with 18 bases separating them. Germline loops: CDR1 SGHTA, CDR2 FQGNSA. The CDR3 has 15 amino acids. Here the CDR3 reads CASSTFGQGIYEQYF. CDR3 bases: TGTGCCAGCAGTACTTTTGGGCAGGGGATCTACGAGCAGTACTTC.

The chain recombines TRBV4-2 with TRBJ2-1, with D possibly matching TRBD1 (7 bases). Per germline, CDR1 LGHNA and CDR2 YNFKEQ. The V end was cut by 0 bases, the J end by 7 bases, with 13 bases between. There are 15 residues in the CDR3. CDR3 in DNA: TGTGCCAGCAGCCAAGAGGAGGGGGCGAGGAATGAGCAGTTCTTC. Translation gives CASSQEEGARNEQFF.

The rearrangement links TRBV3-1 (or the pseudogene TRBV3-2) to TRBJ1-1; no clear D. Germline V gene lookup returns CDR1 LGHDT and CDR2 YNNKEL (reference sequence). The CDR3 totals 14 residues. Between the trimmed V and J ends, which lost 4 bases and 0 bases, there was a span of 9 bases. CDR3 bases: TGTGCCAGCAGCCCCGGGGAGCTGAACACTGAAGCTTTCTTT. Translated, it gives CASSPGELNTEAFF.

This chain links TRBV19 with TRBJ1-6; D remains ambiguous. Germline lookup yields CDR1 LNHDA and CDR2 SQIVND (reference sequence). CDR3 size: 15 residues. Trimming pared 3 bases from V and 0 bases from J, leaving 6 bases between. The CDR3 reads CASSMRSSYNSPLHF. The CDR3 DNA is TGTGCCAGTAGTATGCGGAGCTCCTATAATTCACCCCTCCACTTT.

Here the CDR3 reads CASAILLPTQYF. For the CDR3, the DNA is TGTGCCAGCGCCATCCTTCTCCCTACGCAGTATTTT. This sequence joins TRBV7-2 and TRBJ2-3; D is ambiguous. The CDR3 spans 12 residues. The ends were cut back, 8 bases at V and 8 bases at J, with 14 bases in the middle. Looked up from germline, CDR1 is SGHTA and CDR2 is FQGNSA.

The V gene is TRBV4-1, the J gene TRBJ2-1; 8 bases line up with TRBD2. After removal of 3 bases from V and 4 bases from J, the junction contained 5 bases not matched to a gene. There are 15 residues in the CDR3. The germline CDR1 and CDR2 sequences are MGHRA and YSYEKL. This chain's CDR3 is CASSQLAGNYNEQFF. DNA of the CDR3: TGCGCCAGCAGCCAGTTAGCGGGGAATTACAATGAGCAGTTCTTC.